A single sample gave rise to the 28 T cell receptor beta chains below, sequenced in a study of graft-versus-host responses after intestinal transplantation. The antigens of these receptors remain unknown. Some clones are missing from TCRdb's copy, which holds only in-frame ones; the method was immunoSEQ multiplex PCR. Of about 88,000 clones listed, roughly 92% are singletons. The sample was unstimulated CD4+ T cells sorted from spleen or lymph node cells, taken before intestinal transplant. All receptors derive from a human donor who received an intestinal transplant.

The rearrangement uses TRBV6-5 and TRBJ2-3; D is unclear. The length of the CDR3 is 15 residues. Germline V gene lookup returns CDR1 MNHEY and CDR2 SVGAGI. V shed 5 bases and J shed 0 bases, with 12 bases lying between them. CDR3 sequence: CASSGPGPSTDTQYF. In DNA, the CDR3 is TGTGCCAGCAGTGGGCCCGGACCTAGCACAGATACGCAGTATTTT.

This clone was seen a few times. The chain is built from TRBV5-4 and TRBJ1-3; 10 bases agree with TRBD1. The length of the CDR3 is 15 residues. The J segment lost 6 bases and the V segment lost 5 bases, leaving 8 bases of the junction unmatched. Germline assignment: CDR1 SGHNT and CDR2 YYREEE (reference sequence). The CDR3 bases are TGTGCCAGCAGTCAACCTGGGACAGGGGTAAACACCATATATTTT. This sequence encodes CASSQPGTGVNTIYF.

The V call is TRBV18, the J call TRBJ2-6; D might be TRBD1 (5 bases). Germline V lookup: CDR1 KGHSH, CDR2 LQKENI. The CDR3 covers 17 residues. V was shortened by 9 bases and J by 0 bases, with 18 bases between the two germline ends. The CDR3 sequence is CASGKGNSISGANVLTF. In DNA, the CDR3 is TGTGCCAGTGGTAAGGGGAATTCTATCTCTGGGGCCAACGTCCTGACTTTC.

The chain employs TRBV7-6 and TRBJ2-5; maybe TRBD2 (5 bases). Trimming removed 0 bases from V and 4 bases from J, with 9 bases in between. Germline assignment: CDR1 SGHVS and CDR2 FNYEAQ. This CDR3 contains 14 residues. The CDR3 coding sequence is TGTGCCAGCAGCTTAGCCGGCGGAGGAGAGACCCAGTACTTC. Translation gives CASSLAGGGETQYF.

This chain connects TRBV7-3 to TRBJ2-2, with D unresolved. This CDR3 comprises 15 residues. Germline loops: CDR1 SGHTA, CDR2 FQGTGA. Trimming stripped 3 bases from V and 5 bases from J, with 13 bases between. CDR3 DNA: TGTGCCAGCAGCTTGGTGGGTGATAGAACCGGGGAGCTGTTTTTT. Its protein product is CASSLVGDRTGELFF.

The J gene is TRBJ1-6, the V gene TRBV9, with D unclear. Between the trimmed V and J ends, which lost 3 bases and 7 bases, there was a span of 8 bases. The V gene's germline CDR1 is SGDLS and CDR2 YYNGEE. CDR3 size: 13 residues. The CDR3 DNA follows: TGTGCCAGCAGCGGGACTCACAATTCACCCCTCCACTTT. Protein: CASSGTHNSPLHF.

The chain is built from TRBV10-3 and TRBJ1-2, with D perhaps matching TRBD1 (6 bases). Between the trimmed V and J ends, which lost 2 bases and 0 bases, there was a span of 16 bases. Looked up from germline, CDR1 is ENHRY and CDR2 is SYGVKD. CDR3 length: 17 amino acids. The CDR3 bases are TGTGCCATCAGTGAGGGGGGCAGACAGGAGTCTAACTATGGCTACACCTTC. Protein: CAISEGGRQESNYGYTF.

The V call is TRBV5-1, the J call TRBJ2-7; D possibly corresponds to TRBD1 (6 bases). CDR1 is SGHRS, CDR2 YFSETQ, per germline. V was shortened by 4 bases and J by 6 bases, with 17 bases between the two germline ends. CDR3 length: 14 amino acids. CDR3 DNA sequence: TGCGCCAGCAGCAGCCACCTACAGGGTACCGAGCAGTACTTC. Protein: CASSSHLQGTEQYF.

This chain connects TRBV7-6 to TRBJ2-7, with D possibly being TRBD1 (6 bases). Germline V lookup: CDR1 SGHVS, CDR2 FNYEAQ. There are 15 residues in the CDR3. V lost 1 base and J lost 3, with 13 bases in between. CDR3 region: CASSLEPGADYEQYF. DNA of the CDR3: TGTGCCAGCAGCTTAGAGCCAGGGGCGGACTACGAGCAGTACTTC.

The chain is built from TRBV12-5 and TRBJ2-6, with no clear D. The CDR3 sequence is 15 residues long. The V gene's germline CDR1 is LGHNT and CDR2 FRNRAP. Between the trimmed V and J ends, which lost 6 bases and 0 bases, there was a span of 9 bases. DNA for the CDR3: TGTGCTAGTGGCCCATACCACTCTGGGGCCAACGTCCTGACTTTC. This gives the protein CASGPYHSGANVLTF.

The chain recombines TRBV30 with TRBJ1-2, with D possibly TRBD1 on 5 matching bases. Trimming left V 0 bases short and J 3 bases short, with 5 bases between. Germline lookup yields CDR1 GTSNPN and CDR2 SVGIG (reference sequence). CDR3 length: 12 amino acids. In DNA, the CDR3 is TGTGCCTGGAGTGTGGGACACTATGGCTACACCTTC. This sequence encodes CAWSVGHYGYTF.

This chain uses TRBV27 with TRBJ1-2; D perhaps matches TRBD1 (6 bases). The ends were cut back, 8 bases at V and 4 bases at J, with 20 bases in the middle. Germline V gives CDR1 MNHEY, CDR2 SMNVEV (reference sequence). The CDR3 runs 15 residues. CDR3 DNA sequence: TGTGCCAGCTGTCTAACTCGGGGGCCAGGCTATGGCTACACCTTC. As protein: CASCLTRGPGYGYTF.

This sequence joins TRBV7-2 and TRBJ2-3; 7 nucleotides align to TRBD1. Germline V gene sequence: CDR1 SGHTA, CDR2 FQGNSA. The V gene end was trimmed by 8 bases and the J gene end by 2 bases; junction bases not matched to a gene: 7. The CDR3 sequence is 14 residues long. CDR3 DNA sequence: TGTGCCAGCTCGGACAGGCCCCCCACAGATACGCAGTATTTT. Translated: CASSDRPPTDTQYF.

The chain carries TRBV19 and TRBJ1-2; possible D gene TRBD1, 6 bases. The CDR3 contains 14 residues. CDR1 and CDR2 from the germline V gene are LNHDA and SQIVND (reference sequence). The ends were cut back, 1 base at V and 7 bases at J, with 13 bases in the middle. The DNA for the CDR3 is TGTGCCAGTAGTATAGGATGGGGGCGCGGTGGCTACACCTTC. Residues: CASSIGWGRGGYTF.

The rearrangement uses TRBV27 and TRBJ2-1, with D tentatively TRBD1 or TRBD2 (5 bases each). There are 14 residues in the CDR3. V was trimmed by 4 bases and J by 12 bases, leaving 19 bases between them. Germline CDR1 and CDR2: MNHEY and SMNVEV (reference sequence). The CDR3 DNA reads TGTGCCAGCAGTTCACCGCCACGGGGCGGAAGGCAGTTCTTC. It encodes CASSSPPRGGRQFF.

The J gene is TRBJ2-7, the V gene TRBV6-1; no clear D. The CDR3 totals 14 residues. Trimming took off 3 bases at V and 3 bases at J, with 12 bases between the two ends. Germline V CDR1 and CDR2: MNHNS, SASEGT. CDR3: CASSDMQMGYEQYF. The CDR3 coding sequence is TGTGCCAGCAGTGACATGCAGATGGGCTACGAGCAGTACTTC.

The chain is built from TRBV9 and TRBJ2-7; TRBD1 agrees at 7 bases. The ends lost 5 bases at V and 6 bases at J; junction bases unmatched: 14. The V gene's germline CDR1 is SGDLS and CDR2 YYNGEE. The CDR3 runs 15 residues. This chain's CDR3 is CASSRGLSLDFEQYF. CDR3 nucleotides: TGTGCCAGCAGTAGGGGGCTATCCTTAGATTTCGAGCAGTACTTC.

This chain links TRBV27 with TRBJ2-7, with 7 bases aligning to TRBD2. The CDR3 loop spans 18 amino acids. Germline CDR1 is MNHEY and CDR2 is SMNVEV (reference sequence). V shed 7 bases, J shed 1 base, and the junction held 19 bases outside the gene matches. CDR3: CASTTLTGGSRVSYEQYF. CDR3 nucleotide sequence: TGTGCCAGCACCACTCTTACTGGCGGGAGTCGGGTTTCCTACGAGCAGTACTTC.

The CDR3 is CASTGMGDTEAFF. CDR3 in DNA: TGTGCCAGCACAGGGATGGGGGACACTGAAGCTTTCTTT. The chain combines TRBV6-5 with TRBJ1-1, with D tentatively TRBD1 (5 bases). The CDR3 is 13 amino acids. Germline V gene sequence: CDR1 MNHEY, CDR2 SVGAGI. V lost 7 bases and J lost 3, with 12 bases in between.

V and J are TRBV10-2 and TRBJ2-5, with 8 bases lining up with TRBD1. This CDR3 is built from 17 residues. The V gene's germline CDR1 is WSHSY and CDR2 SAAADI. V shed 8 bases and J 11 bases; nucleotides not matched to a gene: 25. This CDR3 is CASSSDRGTGRPVEQYF. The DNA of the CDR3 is TGCGCCAGCTCAAGCGACAGGGGCACCGGACGCCCGGTTGAGCAGTACTTC.

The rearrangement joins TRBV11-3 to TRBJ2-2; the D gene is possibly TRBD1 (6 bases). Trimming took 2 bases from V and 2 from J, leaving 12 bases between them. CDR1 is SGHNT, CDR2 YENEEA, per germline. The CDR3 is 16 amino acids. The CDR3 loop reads CASSLLAGTNTGELFF. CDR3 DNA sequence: TGTGCCAGCAGCTTACTAGCTGGGACAAACACCGGGGAGCTGTTTTTT.

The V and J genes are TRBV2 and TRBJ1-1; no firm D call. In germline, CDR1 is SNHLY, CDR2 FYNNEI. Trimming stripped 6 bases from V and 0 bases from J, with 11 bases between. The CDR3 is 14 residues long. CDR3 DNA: TGTGCCAGCAGCCGAATTGGGATGAACACTGAAGCTTTCTTT. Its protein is CASSRIGMNTEAFF.

CDR3 loop: CASSADVSNTGELFF. DNA of the CDR3: TGTGCCAGCAGTGCGGACGTTTCTAACACCGGGGAGCTGTTTTTT. This sequence joins TRBV2 and TRBJ2-2; D is unresolved. This CDR3 spans 15 amino acids. Per the germline V gene, CDR1 is SNHLY and CDR2 is FYNNEI. Trimming pared 4 bases from V and 2 bases from J, leaving 11 bases between.

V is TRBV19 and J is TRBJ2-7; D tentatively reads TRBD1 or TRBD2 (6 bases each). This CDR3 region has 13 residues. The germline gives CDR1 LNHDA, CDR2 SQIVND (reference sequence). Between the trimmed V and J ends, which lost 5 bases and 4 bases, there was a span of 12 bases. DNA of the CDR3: TGTGCCAGTAGTGGCCAGGGGAGGTACGAGCAGTACTTC. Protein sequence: CASSGQGRYEQYF.

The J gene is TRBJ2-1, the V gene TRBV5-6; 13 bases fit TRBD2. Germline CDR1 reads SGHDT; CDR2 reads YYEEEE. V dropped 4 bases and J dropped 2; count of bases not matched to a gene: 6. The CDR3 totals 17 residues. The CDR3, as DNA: TGTGCCAGCAGCCAGGAGGGACTAGCGGGACCCTACAATGAGCAGTTCTTC. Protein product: CASSQEGLAGPYNEQFF.

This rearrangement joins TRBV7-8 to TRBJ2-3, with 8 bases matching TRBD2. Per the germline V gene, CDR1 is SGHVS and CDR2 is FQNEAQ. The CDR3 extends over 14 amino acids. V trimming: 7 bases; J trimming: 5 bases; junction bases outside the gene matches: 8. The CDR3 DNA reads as TGTGCCAGCAACAAAGGGCGGGGGGTAGATACGCAGTATTTT. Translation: CASNKGRGVDTQYF. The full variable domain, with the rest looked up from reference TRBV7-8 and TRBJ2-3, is GAGVSQSPRYKVAKRGQDVALRCDPISGHVSLFWYQQALGQGPEFLTYFQNEAQLDKSGLPSDRFFAERPEGSVSTLKIQRTQQEDSAVYLCASNKGRGVDTQYFGPGTRLTVL.

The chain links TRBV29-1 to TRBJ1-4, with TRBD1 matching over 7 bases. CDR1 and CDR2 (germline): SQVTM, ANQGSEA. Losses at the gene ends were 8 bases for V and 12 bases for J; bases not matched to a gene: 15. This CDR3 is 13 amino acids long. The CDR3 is CSFRTGYREELFF. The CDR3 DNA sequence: TGCAGCTTTCGGACAGGCTATAGAGAGGAACTGTTTTTT.

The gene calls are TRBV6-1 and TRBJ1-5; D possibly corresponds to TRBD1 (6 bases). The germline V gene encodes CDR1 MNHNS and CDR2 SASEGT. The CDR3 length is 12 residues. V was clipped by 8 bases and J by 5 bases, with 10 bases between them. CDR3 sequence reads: CASGTPHQPQHF. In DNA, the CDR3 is TGTGCCAGCGGGACACCCCATCAGCCCCAGCATTTT.